A single sample gave rise to the 19 T cell receptor beta chains below, sequenced in a study of cytomegalovirus exposure and HLA in healthy donors. In the PCR, 60 Vbeta and 13 Jbeta primers were used. Libraries were prepared by immunoSEQ multiplex PCR; TCRdb keeps only in-frame clonotypes and omits some of them. The sample has approximately 220,000 clones, 65% to 80% seen once. The sample was PBMCs. These receptors all stem from a girl aged 2 to 9 in good health and CMV-seronegative.

This chain joins TRBV18 and TRBJ2-2, with no clear D. V lost 9 bases to trimming and J lost 0 bases, with 14 bases between them. The CDR3 runs to 15 residues. The V gene's germline CDR1 is KGHSH and CDR2 LQKENI. In DNA form, the CDR3 reads TGTGCCAGTTCGGGTAGACTGACGAACACCGGGGAGCTGTTTTTT. It codes for CASSGRLTNTGELFF.

V usage is TRBV7-2 and J usage is TRBJ2-7, with TRBD2 as a possible D gene (5 bases). The V and J ends lost 4 bases and 3 bases respectively, with 7 bases between them. Looked up from germline, CDR1 is SGHTA and CDR2 is FQGNSA. This CDR3 region has 12 residues. The DNA of the CDR3 is TGTGCCAGCAGCTCCCGGGGCTACGAGCAGTACTTC. Its protein product is CASSSRGYEQYF.

The chain carries TRBV6-1 and TRBJ2-5; D is perhaps TRBD2 (5 bases). The J call is in doubt because the DNA end fits TRBJ2-7 better. The CDR3 is 13 amino acids. Germline V lookup: CDR1 MNHNS, CDR2 SASEGT. The CDR3 DNA reads as TGTGCCAGCAGCGGGGTCAATGGCTACGAGCAGTACTTC. Encoded protein: CASSGVNGYEQYF.

V is TRBV6-5 and J is TRBJ1-1; no reliable D call. Germline loops: CDR1 MNHEY, CDR2 SVGAGI. The ends were cut back, 6 bases at V and 0 bases at J, with 14 bases in the middle. CDR3 length: 15 residues. CDR3 nucleotides: TGTGCCAGCAGCTACGAGAGACAAGTGAACACTGAAGCTTTCTTT. Its translation: CASSYERQVNTEAFF.

V gene TRBV7-9 combines with J gene TRBJ1-4, with a weak D call TRBD1 (5 bases). Germline CDR1 SEHNR, CDR2 FQNEAQ (reference sequence). The germline V and J ends were trimmed by 5 bases and 8 bases, with 18 bases remaining between them. The CDR3 has 15 amino acids. CDR3 in amino acids: CASSLTGTGGEKLFF. In DNA, the CDR3 is TGTGCCAGCAGCCTGACCGGGACTGGGGGGGAAAAACTGTTTTTT.

The genes are TRBV7-9 and TRBJ2-2; 10 nucleotides align to TRBD2. The CDR3 loop spans 16 amino acids. Germline CDR1 is SEHNR and CDR2 is FQNEAQ (reference sequence). The V gene end was trimmed by 0 bases and the J gene end by 4 bases; junction bases not matched to a gene: 2. The CDR3: CASSLALAGSTGELFF. CDR3 DNA: TGTGCCAGCAGCTTAGCACTAGCGGGAAGCACCGGGGAGCTGTTTTTT.

This chain uses TRBV4-1 with TRBJ2-7, with D maybe TRBD2 (6 bases). The CDR3 is 15 amino acids. Per the germline V gene, CDR1 is MGHRA and CDR2 is YSYEKL. Trimming stripped 1 base from V and 3 bases from J, with 13 bases between. The chain's CDR3 is CASSQGASVNYEQYF. The CDR3 coding sequence is TGCGCCAGCAGCCAAGGGGCTAGCGTGAACTACGAGCAGTACTTC.

This clone has a handful of counts. The CDR3 sequence: CASSQDPGPEAFF. The CDR3 DNA reads TGTGCCAGCAGCCAAGATCCAGGGCCTGAAGCTTTCTTT. The rearrangement joins TRBV14 to TRBJ1-1; D possibly corresponds to TRBD1 (5 bases). This CDR3 contains 13 residues. Trimming removed 0 bases from V and 6 bases from J, with 8 bases in between. The germline CDR1 and CDR2 sequences are SGHDN and FVKESK. Using reference TRBV14 and TRBJ1-1 for the parts outside the CDR3, the full variable domain is EAGVTQFPSHSVIEKGQTVTLRCDPISGHDNLYWYRRVMGKEIKFLLHFVKESKQDESGMPNNRFLAERTGGTYSTLKVQPAELEDSGVYFCASSQDPGPEAFFGQGTRLTVV.

The chain joins TRBV2 to TRBJ2-1, with D maybe TRBD2 (5 bases). Trimming pared 6 bases from V and 6 bases from J, leaving 9 bases between. The CDR3 length is 12 residues. Germline V gene lookup returns CDR1 SNHLY and CDR2 FYNNEI. DNA of the CDR3: TGTGCCAGCAGCAAAACTAGCAATGAGCAGTTCTTC. It specifies CASSKTSNEQFF.

The V call is TRBV7-7, the J call TRBJ2-2; D perhaps matches TRBD1 (6 bases). V was pared by 0 bases and J by 8 bases, with 13 bases between. This CDR3 contains 15 residues. Per the germline V gene, CDR1 is SSHAT and CDR2 is FNYEAQ (reference sequence). The CDR3 region has the DNA TGTGCCAGCAGCTTAGCGGGACAACGTGGGGGGGAGCTGTTTTTT. Translation gives CASSLAGQRGGELFF.

The V and J genes are TRBV11-2 and TRBJ1-1; the match to TRBD1 covers 8 bases. The germline CDR1 and CDR2 sequences are SGHAT and FQNNGV. CDR3 size: 14 residues. Unmatched junction bases numbered 11, after V lost 3 bases and J lost 11 bases. Written as DNA, the CDR3 is TGTGCCAGCAGCTTGAGAGGGACAGGATTTGATGCTTTCTTT. As protein: CASSLRGTGFDAFF.

This rearrangement joins TRBV5-1 to TRBJ1-1, with D unclear. The V gene lost 3 bases and the J gene lost 3 bases, with 9 bases spanning the gap. The CDR3 loop spans 13 amino acids. Germline V gene lookup returns CDR1 SGHRS and CDR2 YFSETQ. The CDR3 protein is CASSWASHTEAFF. The CDR3 DNA follows: TGCGCCAGCAGCTGGGCCAGTCACACTGAAGCTTTCTTT.

V gene TRBV6-1 combines with J gene TRBJ2-5, with D unresolved. The germline CDR1 and CDR2 sequences are MNHNS and SASEGT. Trimming removed 6 bases at V and 4 bases at J, with 15 bases between. This CDR3 has 14 amino acids. The CDR3 spells CASRYRGTGETQYF. The CDR3 DNA sequence: TGTGCCAGCAGATATCGAGGCACGGGAGAGACCCAGTACTTC.

The gene calls are TRBV29-1 and TRBJ2-1; 7 nucleotides agree with TRBD1. The germline V gene has CDR1 SQVTM and CDR2 ANQGSEA. This CDR3 is 16 amino acids long. V trimming: 6 bases; J trimming: 2 bases; junction bases outside the gene matches: 13. The CDR3 is CSVSDRTISAYNEQFF. DNA for the CDR3: TGCAGCGTCTCGGACAGGACGATCTCGGCCTACAATGAGCAGTTCTTC.

This chain joins TRBV6-5 and TRBJ1-2; 9 nucleotides line up with TRBD1. Germline V gene sequence: CDR1 MNHEY, CDR2 SVGAGI. Unmatched junction bases numbered 5, after V lost 4 bases and J lost 5 bases. The CDR3 extends over 14 amino acids. In DNA, the CDR3 is TGTGCCAGCAGTTCAACAGGGGGCGCGTATGGCTACACCTTC. It encodes CASSSTGGAYGYTF.

The rearrangement links TRBV9 to TRBJ2-3; D ambiguous. CDR3 length: 13 amino acids. Germline V gene lookup returns CDR1 SGDLS and CDR2 YYNGEE. Trimming took off 4 bases at V and 3 bases at J, with 9 bases between the two ends. The CDR3 reads CASSRSMTDTQYF. The CDR3 DNA reads TGTGCCAGCAGCCGGAGCATGACAGATACGCAGTATTTT. The full variable domain, rest sourced from reference TRBV9 and TRBJ2-3, is DSGVTQTPKHLITATGQRVTLRCSPRSGDLSVYWYQQSLDQGLQFLIQYYNGEERAKGNILERFSAQQFPDLHSELNLSSLELGDSALYFCASSRSMTDTQYFGPGTRLTVL.

The rearrangement joins TRBV9 to TRBJ2-1, with D tentatively TRBD2 (7 bases). Germline V CDR1 and CDR2: SGDLS, YYNGEE. Between the trimmed V and J ends, which lost 4 bases and 5 bases, there was a span of 19 bases. The CDR3 has 16 amino acids. The CDR3 bases are TGTGCCAGCAGCCCTCGGGGGCGGGGGAATGACAATGAGCAGTTCTTC. It translates to CASSPRGRGNDNEQFF.

The gene calls are TRBV5-6 and TRBJ1-2; possibly TRBD1 for D (5 bases). V lost 5 bases to trimming and J lost 6 bases, with 14 bases between them. The CDR3 totals 13 residues. Looked up from germline, CDR1 is SGHDT and CDR2 is YYEEEE. CDR3 region: CASSYPPGDGYTF. The CDR3 nucleotides read TGTGCCAGCAGTTATCCTCCGGGGGATGGCTACACCTTC.

V and J are TRBV20-1 and TRBJ2-7; a weak D match, TRBD2 (5 bases). Germline V gene data show CDR1 as DFQATT and CDR2 as SNEGSKA (reference sequence). This CDR3 spans 11 amino acids. The germline V and J ends were trimmed by 4 bases and 4 bases, with 8 bases remaining between them. The CDR3 spells CSAKEEYEQYF. CDR3 bases: TGCAGTGCTAAGGAGGAGTACGAGCAGTACTTC.